This TCR beta chain was sequenced in a study of T cell responses to AZD1222 COVID-19 vaccine. General observations from the study: Baseline seropositivity characterized only six AZD1222 recipients.

The CDR3 totals 14 residues. V was pared by 7 bases and J by 8 bases, with 4 bases of the junction left unmatched. The germline gives CDR1 MNHEY, CDR2 SMNVEV (reference sequence). Pooling of second doses given at about 4 or about 12 weeks was done. On this clone itself: What it binds is unknown.

Clones were read by immunoSEQ multiplex PCR, and TCRdb kept only the in-frame ones, dropping some. In the table there are approximately 150,000 clones, 92% of which are singletons. This TCR derives from an adult who received the AZD1222 COVID-19 vaccine. This chain connects TRBV27 to TRBJ2-1, with 14 bases that match TRBD2. The source was peripheral blood, collected 28 days after the second AZD1222 dose. The CDR3, as DNA: TGTGCCAGCATCGGGACTAGCGGGAGTGATGAGCAGTTCTTC. Its translation is CASIGTSGSDEQFF.